The 17 T cell receptor beta chains in this list originate from one sample, sequenced in a study of metastatic and nonmetastatic thyroid tumors. Each patient went into thyroid surgery without having received any treatment. TCRdb re-analyzed the PCR reads using MiXCR. The sample yields about 40,000 clones, about 13% seen once. The specimen sequenced was blood. Receptor source: a female donor with papillary thyroid cancer or a benign thyroid nodule (not recorded which). Some clones in this sample may be carry-over from other donors' samples.

This clone was observed a few times. A read error is possible here, since a much larger clone lies one base away. This sequence joins TRBV18 and TRBJ2-3; D gene uncertain. The J call may be mistaken, given a closer DNA end match to TRBJ1-5. CDR3 length equals 13 residues. Germline V CDR1 and CDR2: KGHSH, LQKENI. Here the CDR3 reads CASSPVGTDTQHF. The CDR3 DNA sequence: TGTGCCAGCTCCCCTGTTGGCACAGATACGCAGCATTTT.

This clone was found many times. The chain has TRBV28 and TRBJ2-3; 14 bases align to TRBD2. The CDR3 is 18 amino acids. The V gene end was trimmed by 6 bases and the J gene end by 1 base; junction bases not matched to a gene: 9. In germline, CDR1 is MDHEN, CDR2 SYDVKM. CDR3 bases: TGTGCCAGCAGCCCCGGGACTAGCGGGAGTTATGGCACAGATACGCAGTATTTT. This translates into CASSPGTSGSYGTDTQYF.

The sample holds many counts of this clone. The gene calls are TRBV24-1 and TRBJ2-5; a weak D match, TRBD1 (6 bases). Germline assignment: CDR1 KGHDR and CDR2 SFDVKD. Trimming left V 3 bases short and J 5 bases short, with 15 bases between. There are 15 residues in the CDR3. CDR3 sequence (DNA): TGTGCCACCAGTGATGTTAAAGGGGGATGGGAGACCCAGTACTTC. Amino acid sequence: CATSDVKGGWETQYF.

Turning to this clone: One junction end does not reproduce the germline sequence, and a read error may be involved. The rearrangement joins TRBV7-2 to TRBJ2-5; D not certain. The CDR3 totals 13 residues. Germline V gene lookup returns CDR1 SGHTA and CDR2 FQGNSA. In DNA, the CDR3 is TGTGCCAGCAGCTTCAGGTACCACGAGACCCAGGACTTC. Translating it yields CASSFRYHETQDF.

This clone was counted ten times or more. This chain connects TRBV3-1 to TRBJ1-1, with D hard to call. The CDR3 runs to 11 residues. The V end was cut by 1 base, the J end by 4 bases, with 1 base between. Germline assignment: CDR1 LGHDT and CDR2 YNNKEL (reference sequence). CDR3 coding DNA: TGTGCCAGCAGCCAAGGCACTGAAGCTTTCTTT. Protein: CASSQGTEAFF.

This clone showed up many times. Other DNA sequences from this sample encode an identical CDR3 as well. The rearrangement joins TRBV18 to TRBJ2-7; TRBD1 matches at 10 bases. The CDR3 is 13 amino acids. The junction had 3 bases not matched to a gene; V was cut back by 4 bases and J by 6 bases. The germline V gene encodes CDR1 KGHSH and CDR2 LQKENI. CDR3 in DNA: TGTGCCAGCTCACTAGGACAGGGGGGCGAGCAGTACTTC. This gives the protein CASSLGQGGEQYF.

There are many counts of this clone. The V and J genes are TRBV20-1 and TRBJ1-6; D is uncertain. The CDR3 contains 14 residues. Deletions cut 6 bases from V and 8 bases from J, with 17 bases between. The germline V gene encodes CDR1 DFQATT and CDR2 SNEGSKA (reference sequence). The CDR3 DNA sequence: TGCAGTGCCCAAAATGTCCAATGGGATTCACCCCTCCACTTT. This encodes CSAQNVQWDSPLHF.

In this sample, this clone turned up many times. The chain links TRBV24-1 to TRBJ2-7; TRBD2 matches at 7 bases. This CDR3 contains 15 residues. Trimming at V came to 8 bases and at J to 6 bases, leaving 15 bases not matched to a gene. The germline V gene encodes CDR1 KGHDR and CDR2 SFDVKD. For the CDR3, the DNA is TGTGCCACCAATCCCGGGGGGACTGGCCGGTTCGAGCAGTACTTC. Translating gives CATNPGGTGRFEQYF.

This clone was counted at least ten times. The V call is TRBV24-1, the J call TRBJ1-1; a weak D match, TRBD1 (5 bases). CDR1 is KGHDR, CDR2 SFDVKD, per germline. The CDR3 contains 12 residues. The V end was cut by 7 bases, the J end by 8 bases, with 13 bases between. This CDR3 is CATRGKGQEAFF. The CDR3, as DNA: TGTGCCACCAGGGGGAAGGGGCAGGAAGCTTTCTTT.

The sample holds a few counts of this clone. With a much larger clone just one base away, this may be a read error. The sample holds other DNA sequences that translate to the same CDR3. The gene calls are TRBV28 and TRBJ2-5; D unclear. CDR1 is MDHEN and CDR2 is SYDVKM in the germline V gene. This CDR3 has 11 residues. The CDR3 is CPPLRFETQYF. In nucleotides, the CDR3 is TGTCCACCCCTCCGGTTTGAGACCCAGTACTTC.

The sample holds many counts of this clone. V usage is TRBV28 and J usage is TRBJ1-3; D uncertain. CDR3 length: 15 residues. Trimming stripped 8 bases from V and 0 bases from J, with 14 bases between. CDR1 is MDHEN, CDR2 SYDVKM, per germline. In DNA, the CDR3 is TGTGCCAGCTTACCTCTCAGAAGCTCTGGAAACACCATATATTTT. As protein: CASLPLRSSGNTIYF. The variable domain in full, with the rest retrieved from reference TRBV28 and TRBJ1-3, is DVKVTQSSRYLVKRTGEKVFLECVQDMDHENMFWYRQDPGLGLRLIYFSYDVKMKEKGDIPEGYSVSREKKERFSLILESASTNQTSMYLCASLPLRSSGNTIYFGEGSWLTVV.

This clone was counted ten times or more. The chain combines TRBV29-1 with TRBJ2-5, with D unresolved. Germline CDR1 is SQVTM and CDR2 is ANQGSEA. The CDR3 is 10 residues long. The V and J ends lost 7 bases and 0 bases respectively, with 3 bases between them. This CDR3 reads CSGHQETQYF. The CDR3, as DNA: TGCAGCGGACACCAAGAGACCCAGTACTTC.

This clone has a handful of counts. CDR3 nucleotide sequence: TGTGCCAGCAGAGCAGGGACAGGGAAAAGGGCCTGGTTAGAGAAGTTCTTC. Protein: CASRAGTGKRAWLEKFF. V gene TRBV6-2 or TRBV6-3 combines with J gene TRBJ2-1; the match to TRBD1 covers 9 bases. The germline CDR1 and CDR2 sequences are MNHEY and SVGEGT. J was trimmed by 14 bases and V by 6 bases; bases with no gene match: 23. CDR3 length equals 17 residues.

This clone was picked up many times. The gene calls are TRBV19 and TRBJ1-5; no clear D gene. V lost 10 bases to trimming and J lost 1 base, with 17 bases between them. The CDR3 runs to 15 residues. CDR1 is LNHDA, CDR2 SQIVND, per germline (reference sequence). CDR3 region: CATQYARGSNQPQHF. CDR3 coding DNA: TGTGCCACCCAATATGCGCGTGGAAGCAATCAGCCCCAGCATTTT.

This clone was seen ten or more times. The chain is built from TRBV29-1 and TRBJ2-1; D uncertain. CDR3 size: 15 residues. CDR1 is SQVTM and CDR2 is ANQGSEA in the germline V gene. Deletions cut 4 bases from V and 1 base from J, with 14 bases between. The CDR3 loop reads CSVVGARLSYNEQFF. CDR3 nucleotides: TGCAGCGTTGTCGGTGCCAGGTTGTCCTACAATGAGCAGTTCTTC.

At least ten counts were recorded for this clone. The chain combines TRBV7-3 with TRBJ2-5; 8 bases map to TRBD2. The germline gives CDR1 SGHTA, CDR2 FQGTGA. This CDR3 comprises 15 residues. V lost 5 bases, J lost 3 bases, and 8 bases stayed unmatched. The CDR3 loop reads CASSPDGREEETQYF. The CDR3 DNA sequence: TGTGCCAGCAGCCCCGACGGGCGGGAGGAAGAGACCCAGTACTTC.

This clone occurred many times. The V gene is TRBV19, the J gene TRBJ1-2; TRBD1 matches 7 bases. Trimming took 4 bases from V and 5 from J; bases not matched to a gene: 13. Germline V gene sequence: CDR1 LNHDA, CDR2 SQIVND (reference sequence). The CDR3 has 16 amino acids. The CDR3 sequence is CASSTGTGVLSYGYTF. CDR3 bases: TGTGCCAGTAGTACCGGAACAGGGGTCCTTTCGTATGGCTACACCTTC. Based on the CDR3 plus reference TRBV19 and TRBJ1-2, the full variable domain is DGGITQSPKYLFRKEGQNVTLSCEQNLNHDAMYWYRQDPGQGLRLIYYSQIVNDFQKGDIAEGYSVSREKKESFPLTVTSAQKNPTAFYLCASSTGTGVLSYGYTFGSGTRLTVV.